The clone carrying this T cell receptor beta chain appeared many times. What it binds is not known. This record belongs to a study of early T cells in non-severe SARS-CoV-2 infection. About the research overall: It was bulk RNA from unsorted whole blood that was sequenced, and the chains were unpaired.

Individual cDNA molecules were tagged with unique molecular identifiers. Via MiXCR, TCRdb re-called the 5' RACE reads, giving one row per CDR3 protein. This table holds tens of thousands of distinct CDR3 sequences, approximately 5.5% found once. Regarding the study as a whole: Matching results from VDJdb favored anti-spike CD8 responses, leaving private and CD4 specificities undetected.

There are 17 residues in the CDR3. Germline CDR1 WNHNN, CDR2 SYGVQD (reference sequence). Trimming stripped 0 bases from V and 6 bases from J, with 17 bases between. This receptor was identified in an adult who was a healthcare worker with PCR-confirmed SARS-CoV-2 infection or an uninfected control (not recorded which). V and J are TRBV10-1 and TRBJ2-2; possibly TRBD2 for D (8 bases). The sample taken for sequencing was whole blood. The DNA of the CDR3 is TGCGCCAGCAGTGAGTCACAGGGGACTAGTAGCGCCGGGGAGCTGTTTTTT. It is translated as CASSESQGTSSAGELFF.